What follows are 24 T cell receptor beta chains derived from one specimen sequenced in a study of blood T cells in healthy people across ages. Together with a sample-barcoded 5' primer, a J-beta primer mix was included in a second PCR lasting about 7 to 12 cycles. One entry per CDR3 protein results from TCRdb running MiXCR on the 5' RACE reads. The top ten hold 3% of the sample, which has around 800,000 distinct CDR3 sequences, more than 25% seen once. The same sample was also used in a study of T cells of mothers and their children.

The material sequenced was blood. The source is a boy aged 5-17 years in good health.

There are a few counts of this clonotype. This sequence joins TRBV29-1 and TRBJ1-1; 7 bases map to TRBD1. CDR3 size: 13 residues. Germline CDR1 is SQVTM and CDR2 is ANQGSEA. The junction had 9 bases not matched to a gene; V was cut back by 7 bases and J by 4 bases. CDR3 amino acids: CSASGTASTEAFF. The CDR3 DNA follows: TGCAGCGCCTCCGGGACAGCCTCCACTGAAGCTTTCTTT.

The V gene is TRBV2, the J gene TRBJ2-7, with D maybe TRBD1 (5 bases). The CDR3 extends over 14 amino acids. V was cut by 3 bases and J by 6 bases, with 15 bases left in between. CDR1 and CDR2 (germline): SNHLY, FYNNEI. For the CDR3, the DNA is TGTGCCAGCAGTGAGGTTGGCAGGGTTAGCGAGCAGTACTTC. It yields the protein CASSEVGRVSEQYF.

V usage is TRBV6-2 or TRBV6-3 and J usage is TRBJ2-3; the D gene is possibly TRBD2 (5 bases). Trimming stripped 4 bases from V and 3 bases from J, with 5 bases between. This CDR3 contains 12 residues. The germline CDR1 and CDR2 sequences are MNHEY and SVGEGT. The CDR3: CASSWETDTQYF. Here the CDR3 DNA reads TGTGCCAGCAGTTGGGAGACAGATACGCAGTATTTT.

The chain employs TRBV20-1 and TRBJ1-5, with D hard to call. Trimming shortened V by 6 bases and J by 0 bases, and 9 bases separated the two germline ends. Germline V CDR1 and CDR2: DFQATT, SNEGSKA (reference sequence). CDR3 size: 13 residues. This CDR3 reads CSAVVDSNQPQHF. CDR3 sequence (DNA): TGCAGTGCGGTTGTCGATAGCAATCAGCCCCAGCATTTT.

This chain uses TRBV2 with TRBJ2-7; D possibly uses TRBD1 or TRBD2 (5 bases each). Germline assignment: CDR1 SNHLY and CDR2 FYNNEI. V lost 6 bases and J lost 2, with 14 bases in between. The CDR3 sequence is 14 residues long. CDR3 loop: CASSPGTAAYEQYF. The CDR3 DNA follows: TGTGCCAGCAGCCCCGGGACGGCAGCCTACGAGCAGTACTTC.

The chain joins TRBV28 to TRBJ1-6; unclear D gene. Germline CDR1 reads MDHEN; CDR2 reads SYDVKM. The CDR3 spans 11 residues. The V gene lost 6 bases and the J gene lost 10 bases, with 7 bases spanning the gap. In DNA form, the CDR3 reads TGTGCCAGCAGCAACCGATCACCCCTCCACTTT. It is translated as CASSNRSPLHF. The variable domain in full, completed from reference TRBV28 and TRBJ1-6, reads DVKVTQSSRYLVKRTGEKVFLECVQDMDHENMFWYRQDPGLGLRLIYFSYDVKMKEKGDIPEGYSVSREKKERFSLILESASTNQTSMYLCASSNRSPLHFGNGTRLTVT.

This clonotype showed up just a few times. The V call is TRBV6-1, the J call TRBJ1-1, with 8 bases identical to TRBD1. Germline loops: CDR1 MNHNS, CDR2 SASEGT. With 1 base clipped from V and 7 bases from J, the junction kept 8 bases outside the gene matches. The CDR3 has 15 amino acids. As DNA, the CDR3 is TGTGCCAGCAGTGAAGATACCAGGGGGCGATTTGAAGCTTTCTTT. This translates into CASSEDTRGRFEAFF.

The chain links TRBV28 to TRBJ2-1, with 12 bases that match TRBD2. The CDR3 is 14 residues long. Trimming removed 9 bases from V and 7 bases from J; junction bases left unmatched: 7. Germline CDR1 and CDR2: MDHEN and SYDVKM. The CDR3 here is CARTTSGSSNEQFF. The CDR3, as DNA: TGTGCCAGGACGACTAGCGGGAGCTCTAATGAGCAGTTCTTC.

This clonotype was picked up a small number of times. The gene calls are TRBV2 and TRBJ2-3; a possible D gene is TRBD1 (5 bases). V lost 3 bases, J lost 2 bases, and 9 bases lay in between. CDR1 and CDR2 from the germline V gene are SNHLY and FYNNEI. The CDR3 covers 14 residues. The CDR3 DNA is TGTGCCAGCAGTGATCAGGGATACACAGATACGCAGTATTTT. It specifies CASSDQGYTDTQYF.

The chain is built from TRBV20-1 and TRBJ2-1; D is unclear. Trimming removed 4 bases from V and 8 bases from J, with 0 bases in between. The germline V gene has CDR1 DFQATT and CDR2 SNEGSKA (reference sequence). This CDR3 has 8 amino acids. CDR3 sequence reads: CSANEQFF. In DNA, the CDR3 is TGCAGTGCTAATGAGCAGTTCTTC.

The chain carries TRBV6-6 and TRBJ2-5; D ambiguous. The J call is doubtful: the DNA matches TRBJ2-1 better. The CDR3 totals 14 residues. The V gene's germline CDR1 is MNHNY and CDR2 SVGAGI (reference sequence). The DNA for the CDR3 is TGTGCCAGCAGTTCCGTGAAGGGATGGAATGAGCAGTTCTTC. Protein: CASSSVKGWNEQFF.

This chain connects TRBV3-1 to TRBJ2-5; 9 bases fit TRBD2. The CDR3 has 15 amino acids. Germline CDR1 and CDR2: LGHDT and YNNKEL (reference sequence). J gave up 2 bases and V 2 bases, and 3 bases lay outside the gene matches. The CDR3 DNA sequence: TGTGCCAGCAGCCAAAGCGGGGGGACACAAGAGACCCAGTACTTC. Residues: CASSQSGGTQETQYF.

The CDR3, as DNA: TGCGCCAGCAGCCAAGATAGGGGGACAGGGGGCAACATTCAGTACTTC. It codes for CASSQDRGTGGNIQYF. The V and J genes are TRBV4-3 and TRBJ2-4; TRBD1 matches at 12 bases. CDR1 and CDR2 from the germline V gene are LGHNA and YSLEER. The CDR3 length is 16 residues. V shed 0 bases, J shed 7 bases, and the junction held 4 bases outside the gene matches.

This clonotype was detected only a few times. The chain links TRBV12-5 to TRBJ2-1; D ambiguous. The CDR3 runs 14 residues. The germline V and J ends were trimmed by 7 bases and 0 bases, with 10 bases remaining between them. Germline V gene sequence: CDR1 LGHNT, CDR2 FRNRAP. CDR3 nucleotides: TGTGCTAGTGTACCCGAGAGCTCCTACAATGAGCAGTTCTTC. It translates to CASVPESSYNEQFF.

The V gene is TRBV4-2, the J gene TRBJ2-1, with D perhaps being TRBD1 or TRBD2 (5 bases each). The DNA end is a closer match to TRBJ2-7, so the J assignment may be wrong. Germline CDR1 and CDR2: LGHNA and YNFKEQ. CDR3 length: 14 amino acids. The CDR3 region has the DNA TGTGCCAGCAGCCAGGGGACGGACTTGCCCGAGCAGTACTTC. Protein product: CASSQGTDLPEQYF.

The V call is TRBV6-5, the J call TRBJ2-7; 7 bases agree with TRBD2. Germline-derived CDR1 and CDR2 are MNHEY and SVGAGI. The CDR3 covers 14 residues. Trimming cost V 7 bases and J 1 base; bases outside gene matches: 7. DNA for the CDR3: TGTGCCAGCACCAGGGAGGGCGGATCCTACGAGCAGTACTTC. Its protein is CASTREGGSYEQYF.

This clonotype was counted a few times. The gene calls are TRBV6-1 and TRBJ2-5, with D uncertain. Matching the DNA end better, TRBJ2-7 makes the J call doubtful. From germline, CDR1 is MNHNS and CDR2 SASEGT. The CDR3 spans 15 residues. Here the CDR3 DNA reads TGTGCCAGCAGTGAAGCTCCTGTCAGCGCCTACGAGCAGTACTTC. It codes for CASSEAPVSAYEQYF.

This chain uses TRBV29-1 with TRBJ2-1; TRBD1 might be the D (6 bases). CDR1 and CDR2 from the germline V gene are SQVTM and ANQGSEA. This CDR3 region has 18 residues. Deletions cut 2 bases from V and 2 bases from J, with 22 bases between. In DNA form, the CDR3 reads TGCAGCGTTGAATGGGACACCTTAGTAATTGGCACCTACAATGAGCAGTTCTTC. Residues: CSVEWDTLVIGTYNEQFF.

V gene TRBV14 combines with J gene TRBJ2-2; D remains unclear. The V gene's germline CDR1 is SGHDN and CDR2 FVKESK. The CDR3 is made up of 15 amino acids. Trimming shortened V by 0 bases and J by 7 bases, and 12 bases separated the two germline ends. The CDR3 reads CASSQEYPEVGELFF. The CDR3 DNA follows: TGTGCCAGCAGCCAAGAATATCCGGAAGTCGGGGAGCTGTTTTTT.

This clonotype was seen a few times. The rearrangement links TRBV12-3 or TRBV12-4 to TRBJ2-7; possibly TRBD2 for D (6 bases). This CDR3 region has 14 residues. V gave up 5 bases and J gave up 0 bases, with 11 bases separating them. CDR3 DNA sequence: TGTGCCAGCAGTATGGGACTTAGCTCCTACGAGCAGTACTTC. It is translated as CASSMGLSSYEQYF.

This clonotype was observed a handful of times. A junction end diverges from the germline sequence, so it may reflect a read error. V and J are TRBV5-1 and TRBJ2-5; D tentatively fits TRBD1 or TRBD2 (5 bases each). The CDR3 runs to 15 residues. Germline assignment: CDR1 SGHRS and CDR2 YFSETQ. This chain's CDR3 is CASSPGRYKQETQYF. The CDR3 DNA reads TGTGCCAGCAGCCCGGGACGGTACAAACAAGAGACCCAGTACTTC.

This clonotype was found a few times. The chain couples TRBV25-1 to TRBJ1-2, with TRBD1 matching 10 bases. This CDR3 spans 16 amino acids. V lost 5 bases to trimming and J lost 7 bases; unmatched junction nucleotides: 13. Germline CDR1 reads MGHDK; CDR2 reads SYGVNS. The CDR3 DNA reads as TGTGCCAGCAGTCCTCTTTCCGGGACAGGGGACCGTGGCTACACCTTC. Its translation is CASSPLSGTGDRGYTF.

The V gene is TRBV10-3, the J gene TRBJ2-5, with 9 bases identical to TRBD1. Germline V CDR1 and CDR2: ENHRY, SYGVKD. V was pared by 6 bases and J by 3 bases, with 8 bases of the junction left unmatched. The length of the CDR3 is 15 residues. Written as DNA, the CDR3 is TGTGCCATCAGGGACTCGGGACAGGGAAAAGAGACCCAGTACTTC. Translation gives CAIRDSGQGKETQYF.

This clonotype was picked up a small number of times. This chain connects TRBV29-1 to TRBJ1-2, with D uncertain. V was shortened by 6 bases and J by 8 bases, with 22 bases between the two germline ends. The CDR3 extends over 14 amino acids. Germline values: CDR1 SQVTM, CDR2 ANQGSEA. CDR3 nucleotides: TGCAGCGTCCGACCGGGCCTCCAATCGGGAGGCTACACCTTC. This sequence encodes CSVRPGLQSGGYTF.